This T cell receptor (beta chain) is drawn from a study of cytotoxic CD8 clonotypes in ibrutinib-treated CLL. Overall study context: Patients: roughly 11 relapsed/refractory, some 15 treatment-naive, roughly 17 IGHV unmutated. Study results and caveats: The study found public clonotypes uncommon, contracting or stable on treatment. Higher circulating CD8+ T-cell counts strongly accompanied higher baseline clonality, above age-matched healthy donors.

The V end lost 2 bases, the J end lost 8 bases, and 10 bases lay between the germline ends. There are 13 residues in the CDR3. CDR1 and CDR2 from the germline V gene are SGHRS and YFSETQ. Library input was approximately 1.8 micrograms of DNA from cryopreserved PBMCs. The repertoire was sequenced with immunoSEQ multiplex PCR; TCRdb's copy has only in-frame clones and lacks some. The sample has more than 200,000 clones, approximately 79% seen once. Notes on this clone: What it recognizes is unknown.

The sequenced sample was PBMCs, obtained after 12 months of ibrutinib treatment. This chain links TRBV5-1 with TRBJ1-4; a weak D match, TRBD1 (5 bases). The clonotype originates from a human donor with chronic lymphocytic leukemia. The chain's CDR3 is CASSFGEGEKLFF. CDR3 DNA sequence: TGCGCCAGCAGCTTCGGGGAGGGGGAAAAACTGTTTTTT.